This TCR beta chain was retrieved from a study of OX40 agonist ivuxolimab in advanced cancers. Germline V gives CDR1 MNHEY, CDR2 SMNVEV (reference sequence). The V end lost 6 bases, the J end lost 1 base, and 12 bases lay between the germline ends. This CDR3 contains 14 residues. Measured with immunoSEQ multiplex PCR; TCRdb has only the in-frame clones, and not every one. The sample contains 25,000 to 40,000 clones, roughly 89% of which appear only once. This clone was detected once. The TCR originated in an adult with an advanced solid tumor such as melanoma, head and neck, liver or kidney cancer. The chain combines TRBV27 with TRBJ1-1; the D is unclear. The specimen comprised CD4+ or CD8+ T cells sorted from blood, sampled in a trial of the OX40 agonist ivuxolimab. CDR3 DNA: TGTGCCAGCAGAGCCGGGAACCCGAACACTGAAGCTTTCTTT. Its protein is CASRAGNPNTEAFF.